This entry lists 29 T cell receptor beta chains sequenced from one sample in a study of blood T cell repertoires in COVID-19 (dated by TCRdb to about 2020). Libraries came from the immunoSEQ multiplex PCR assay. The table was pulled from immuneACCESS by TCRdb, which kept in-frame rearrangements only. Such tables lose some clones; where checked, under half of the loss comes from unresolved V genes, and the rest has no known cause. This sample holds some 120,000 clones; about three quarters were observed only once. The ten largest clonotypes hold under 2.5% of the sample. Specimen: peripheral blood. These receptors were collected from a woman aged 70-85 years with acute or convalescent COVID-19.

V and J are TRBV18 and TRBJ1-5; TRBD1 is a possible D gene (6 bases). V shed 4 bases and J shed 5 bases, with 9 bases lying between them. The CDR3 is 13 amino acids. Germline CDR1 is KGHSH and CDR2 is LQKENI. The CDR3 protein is CASSLNRDQPQHF. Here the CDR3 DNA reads TGTGCCAGCTCACTTAACAGGGATCAGCCCCAGCATTTT.

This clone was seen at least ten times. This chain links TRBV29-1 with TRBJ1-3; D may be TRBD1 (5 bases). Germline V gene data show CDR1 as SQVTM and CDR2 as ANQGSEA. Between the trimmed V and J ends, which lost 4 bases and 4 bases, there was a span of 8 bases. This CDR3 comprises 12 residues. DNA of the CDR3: TGCAGCGTTGTGACAGCCGGAAACACCATATATTTT. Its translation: CSVVTAGNTIYF.

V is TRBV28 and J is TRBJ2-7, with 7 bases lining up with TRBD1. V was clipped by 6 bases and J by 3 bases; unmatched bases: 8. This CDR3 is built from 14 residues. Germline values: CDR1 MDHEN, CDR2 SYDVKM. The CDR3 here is CASSLLTGIYEQYF. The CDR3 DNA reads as TGTGCCAGCAGCTTGCTGACAGGGATCTACGAGCAGTACTTC.

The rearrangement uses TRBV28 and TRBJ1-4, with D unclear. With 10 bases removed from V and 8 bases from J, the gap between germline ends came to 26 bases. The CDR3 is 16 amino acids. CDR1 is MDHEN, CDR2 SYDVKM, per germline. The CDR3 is CATLWRQSRVREKLFF. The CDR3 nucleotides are TGTGCCACCTTATGGCGGCAATCTCGCGTAAGGGAAAAACTGTTTTTT.

The CDR3 region is CASSQDTGAGEQFF. The CDR3 coding sequence is TGTGCCAGCAGCCAAGACACAGGGGCCGGCGAGCAGTTCTTC. This chain joins TRBV3-1 (or the pseudogene TRBV3-2) and TRBJ2-1; 7 nucleotides align to TRBD1. The V gene end was trimmed by 0 bases and the J gene end by 10 bases; junction bases not matched to a gene: 6. The germline CDR1 and CDR2 sequences are LGHDT and YNNKEL (reference sequence). The CDR3 covers 14 residues.

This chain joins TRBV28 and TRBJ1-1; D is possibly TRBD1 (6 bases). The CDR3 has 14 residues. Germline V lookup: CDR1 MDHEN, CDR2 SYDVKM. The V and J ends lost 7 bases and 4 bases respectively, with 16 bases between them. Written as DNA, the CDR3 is TGTGCCAGCACTCTGAGAGGGGGATTCACTGAAGCTTTCTTT. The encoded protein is CASTLRGGFTEAFF.

The CDR3 loop reads CASSIYADTQYF. The CDR3 region has the DNA TGTGCCAGTAGTATTTATGCAGATACGCAGTATTTT. The chain joins TRBV19 to TRBJ2-3; D remains ambiguous. Germline V gene lookup returns CDR1 LNHDA and CDR2 SQIVND (reference sequence). Trimming left V 3 bases short and J 4 bases short, with 5 bases between. The CDR3 extends over 12 amino acids.

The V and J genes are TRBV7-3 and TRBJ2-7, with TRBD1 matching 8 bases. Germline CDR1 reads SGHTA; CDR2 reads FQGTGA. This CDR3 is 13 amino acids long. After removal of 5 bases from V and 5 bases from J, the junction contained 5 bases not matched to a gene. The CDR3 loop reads CASSEDRGNEQYF. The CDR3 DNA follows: TGTGCCAGCAGCGAAGACAGGGGAAACGAGCAGTACTTC.

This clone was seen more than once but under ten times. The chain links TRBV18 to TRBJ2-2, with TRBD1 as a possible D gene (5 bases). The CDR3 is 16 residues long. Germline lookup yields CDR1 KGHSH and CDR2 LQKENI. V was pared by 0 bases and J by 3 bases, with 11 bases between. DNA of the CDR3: TGTGCCAGCTCACCACCCCAGGGTGTTCACACCGGGGAGCTGTTTTTT. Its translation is CASSPPQGVHTGELFF.

This CDR3 is CAIGLAPGHEQFF. The CDR3 DNA reads TGTGCCATAGGACTAGCACCTGGCCATGAGCAGTTCTTC. The chain employs TRBV10-3 and TRBJ2-1, with 8 positions matching TRBD2. With 9 bases clipped from V and 8 bases from J, the junction kept 9 bases outside the gene matches. The CDR3 has 13 amino acids. Germline V gives CDR1 ENHRY, CDR2 SYGVKD.

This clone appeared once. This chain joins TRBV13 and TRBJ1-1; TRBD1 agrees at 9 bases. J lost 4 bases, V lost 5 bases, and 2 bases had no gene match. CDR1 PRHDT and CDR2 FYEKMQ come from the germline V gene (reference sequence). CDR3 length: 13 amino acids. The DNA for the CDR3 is TGTGCCAGCAGCCGGGACAGGGCCACTGAAGCTTTCTTT. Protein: CASSRDRATEAFF.

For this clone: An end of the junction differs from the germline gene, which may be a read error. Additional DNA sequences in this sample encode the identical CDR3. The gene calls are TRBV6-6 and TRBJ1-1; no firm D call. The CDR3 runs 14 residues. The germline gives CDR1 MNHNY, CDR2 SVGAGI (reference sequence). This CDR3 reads CASSYAGLNTEAFF. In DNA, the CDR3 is TGTGCCAGCAGTTACGCAGGATTGAACACTGAAGCCTTCTTT.

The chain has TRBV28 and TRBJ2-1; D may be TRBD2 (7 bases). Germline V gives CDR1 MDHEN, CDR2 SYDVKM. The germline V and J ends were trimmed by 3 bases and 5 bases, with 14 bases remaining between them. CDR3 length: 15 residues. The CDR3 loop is CASSFLAGANNEQFF. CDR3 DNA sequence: TGTGCCAGCAGTTTCCTGGCGGGGGCCAACAATGAGCAGTTCTTC. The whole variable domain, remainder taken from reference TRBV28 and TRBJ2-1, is DVKVTQSSRYLVKRTGEKVFLECVQDMDHENMFWYRQDPGLGLRLIYFSYDVKMKEKGDIPEGYSVSREKKERFSLILESASTNQTSMYLCASSFLAGANNEQFFGPGTRLTVL.

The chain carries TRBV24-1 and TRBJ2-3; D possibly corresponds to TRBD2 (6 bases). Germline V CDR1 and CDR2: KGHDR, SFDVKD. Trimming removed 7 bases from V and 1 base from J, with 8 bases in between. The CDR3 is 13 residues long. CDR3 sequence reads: CATRGGGTDTQYF. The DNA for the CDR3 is TGTGCCACCAGGGGGGGAGGCACAGATACGCAGTATTTT.

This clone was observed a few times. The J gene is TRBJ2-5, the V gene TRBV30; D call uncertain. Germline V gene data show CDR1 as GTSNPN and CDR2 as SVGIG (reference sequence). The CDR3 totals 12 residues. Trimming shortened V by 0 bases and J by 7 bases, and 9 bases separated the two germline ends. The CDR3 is CAWSVPVMTQYF. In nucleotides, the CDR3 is TGTGCCTGGAGTGTACCGGTCATGACCCAGTACTTC.

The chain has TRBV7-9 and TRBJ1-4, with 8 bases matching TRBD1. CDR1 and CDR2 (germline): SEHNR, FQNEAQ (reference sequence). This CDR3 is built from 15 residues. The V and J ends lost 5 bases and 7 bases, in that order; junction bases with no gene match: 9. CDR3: CASSLRQGSFEKLFF. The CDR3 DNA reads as TGTGCCAGCAGCCTACGACAGGGGTCGTTTGAAAAACTGTTTTTT.

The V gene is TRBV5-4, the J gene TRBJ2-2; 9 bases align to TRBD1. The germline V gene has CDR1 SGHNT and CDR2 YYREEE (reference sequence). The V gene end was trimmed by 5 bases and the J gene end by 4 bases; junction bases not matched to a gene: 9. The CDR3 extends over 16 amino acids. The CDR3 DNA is TGTGCCAGCAGACCATACAGGGGGCATAGCACCGGGGAGCTGTTTTTT. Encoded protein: CASRPYRGHSTGELFF.

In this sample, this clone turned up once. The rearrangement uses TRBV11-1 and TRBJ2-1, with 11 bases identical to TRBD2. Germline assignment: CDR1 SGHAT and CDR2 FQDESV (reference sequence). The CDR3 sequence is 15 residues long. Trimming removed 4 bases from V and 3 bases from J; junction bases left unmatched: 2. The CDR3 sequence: CASSWGLADYNEQFF. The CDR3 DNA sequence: TGTGCCAGCAGCTGGGGACTAGCGGACTACAATGAGCAGTTCTTC.

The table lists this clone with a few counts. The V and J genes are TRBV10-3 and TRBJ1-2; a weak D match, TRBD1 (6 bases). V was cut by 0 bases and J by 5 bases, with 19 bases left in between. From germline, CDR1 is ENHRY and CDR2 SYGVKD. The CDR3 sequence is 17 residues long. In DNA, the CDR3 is TGTGCCATCAGTGAGTCGGGGGTAGGTGACAGGCGATATGGCTACACCTTC. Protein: CAISESGVGDRRYGYTF.

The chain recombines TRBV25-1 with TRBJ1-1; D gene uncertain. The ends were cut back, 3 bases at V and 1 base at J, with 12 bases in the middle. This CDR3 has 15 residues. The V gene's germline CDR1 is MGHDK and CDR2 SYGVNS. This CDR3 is CASSDPGEPNTEAFF. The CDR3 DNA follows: TGTGCCAGCAGTGATCCCGGGGAGCCGAACACTGAAGCTTTCTTT.

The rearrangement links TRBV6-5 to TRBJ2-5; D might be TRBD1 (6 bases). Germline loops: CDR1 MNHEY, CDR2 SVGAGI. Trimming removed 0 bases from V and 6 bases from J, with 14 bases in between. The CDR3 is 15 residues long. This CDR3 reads CASSYSSAGAQTQYF. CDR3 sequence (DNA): TGTGCCAGCAGTTACTCATCAGCAGGGGCGCAGACCCAGTACTTC.

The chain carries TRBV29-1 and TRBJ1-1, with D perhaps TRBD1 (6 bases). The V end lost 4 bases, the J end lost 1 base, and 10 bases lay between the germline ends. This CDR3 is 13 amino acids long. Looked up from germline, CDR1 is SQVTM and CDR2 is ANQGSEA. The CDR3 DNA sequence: TGCAGCGTTGCCCTGACAGGGAACACTGAAGCTTTCTTT. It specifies CSVALTGNTEAFF.

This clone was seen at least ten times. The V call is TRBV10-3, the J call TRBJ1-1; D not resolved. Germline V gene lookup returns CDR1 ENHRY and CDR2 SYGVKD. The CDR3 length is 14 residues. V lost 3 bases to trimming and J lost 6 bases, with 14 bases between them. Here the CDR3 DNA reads TGTGCCATCAGTGAAAATCCCCCCCGGGCTGAAGCTTTCTTT. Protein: CAISENPPRAEAFF.

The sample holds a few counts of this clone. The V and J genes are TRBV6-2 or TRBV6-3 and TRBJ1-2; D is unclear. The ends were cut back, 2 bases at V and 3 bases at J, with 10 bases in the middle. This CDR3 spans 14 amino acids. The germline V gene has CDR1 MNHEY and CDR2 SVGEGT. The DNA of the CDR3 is TGTGCCAGCAGTTACCTCACCGGGGACTATGGCTACACCTTC. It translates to CASSYLTGDYGYTF.

CDR3 DNA: TGCGCCAGCAGCCAAGATCTCTGGGCCCAAGAGACCCAGTACTTC. Translation: CASSQDLWAQETQYF. The chain combines TRBV4-3 with TRBJ2-5; no definite D call. The V end lost 0 bases, the J end lost 1 base, and 9 bases lay between the germline ends. This CDR3 spans 15 amino acids. CDR1 is LGHNA and CDR2 is YSLEER in the germline V gene.

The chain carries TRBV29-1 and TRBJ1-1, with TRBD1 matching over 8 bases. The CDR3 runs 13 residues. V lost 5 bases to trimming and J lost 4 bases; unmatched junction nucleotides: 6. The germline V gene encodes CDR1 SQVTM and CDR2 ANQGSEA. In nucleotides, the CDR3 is TGCAGCGTTCAACAGGGGGTAAGCACTGAAGCTTTCTTT. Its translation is CSVQQGVSTEAFF.

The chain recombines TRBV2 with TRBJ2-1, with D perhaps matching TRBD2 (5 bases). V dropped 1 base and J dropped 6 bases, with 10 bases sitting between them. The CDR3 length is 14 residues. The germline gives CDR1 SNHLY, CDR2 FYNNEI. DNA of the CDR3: TGTGCCAGCAGTGAAGTGGGAGTGGGCAATGAGCAGTTCTTC. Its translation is CASSEVGVGNEQFF.

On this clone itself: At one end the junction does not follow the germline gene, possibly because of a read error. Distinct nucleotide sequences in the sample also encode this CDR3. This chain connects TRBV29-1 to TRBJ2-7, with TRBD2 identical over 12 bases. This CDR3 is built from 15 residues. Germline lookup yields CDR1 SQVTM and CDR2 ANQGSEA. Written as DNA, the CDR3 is TGCAGCGCCTCCGGACTAGCGGGGAGCTCCTACGAGCAGTATTTC. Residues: CSASGLAGSSYEQYF.

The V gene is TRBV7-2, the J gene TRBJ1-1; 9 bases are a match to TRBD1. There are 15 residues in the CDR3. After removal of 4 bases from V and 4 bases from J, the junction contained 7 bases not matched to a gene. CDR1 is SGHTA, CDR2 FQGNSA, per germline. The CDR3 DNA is TGTGCCAGCAGCTCTCCGGACAGGGGAGCCACTGAAGCTTTCTTT. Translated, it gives CASSSPDRGATEAFF.